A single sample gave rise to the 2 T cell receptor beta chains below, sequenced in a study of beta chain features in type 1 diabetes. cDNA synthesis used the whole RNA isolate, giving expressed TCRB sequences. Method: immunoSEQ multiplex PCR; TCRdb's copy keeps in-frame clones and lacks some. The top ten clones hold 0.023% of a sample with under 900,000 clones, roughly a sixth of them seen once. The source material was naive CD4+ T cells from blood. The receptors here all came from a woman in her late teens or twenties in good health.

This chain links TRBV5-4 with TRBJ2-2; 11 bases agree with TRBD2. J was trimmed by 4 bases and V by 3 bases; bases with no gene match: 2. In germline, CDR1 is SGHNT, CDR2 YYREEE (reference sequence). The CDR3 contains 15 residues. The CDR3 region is CASSSGLAGTGELFF. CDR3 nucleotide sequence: TGTGCCAGCAGCTCCGGACTAGCGGGCACCGGGGAGCTGTTTTTT.

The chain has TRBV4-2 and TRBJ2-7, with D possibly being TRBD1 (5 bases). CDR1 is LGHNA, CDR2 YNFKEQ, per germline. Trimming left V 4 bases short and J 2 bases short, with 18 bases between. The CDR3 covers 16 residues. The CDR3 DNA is TGTGCCAGCAGCCTCAGGGCTCAGGGCCCCCCCTACGAGCAGTACTTC. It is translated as CASSLRAQGPPYEQYF.